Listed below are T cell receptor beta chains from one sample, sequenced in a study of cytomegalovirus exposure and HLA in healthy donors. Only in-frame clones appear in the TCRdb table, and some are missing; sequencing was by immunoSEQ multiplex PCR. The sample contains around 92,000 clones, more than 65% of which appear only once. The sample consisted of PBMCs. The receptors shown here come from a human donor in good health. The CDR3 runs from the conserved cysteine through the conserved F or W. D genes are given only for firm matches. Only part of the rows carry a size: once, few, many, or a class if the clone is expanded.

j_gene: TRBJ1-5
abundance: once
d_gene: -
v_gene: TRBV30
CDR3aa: CAWGQTNQPQHF
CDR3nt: TGTGCCTGGGGACAGACCAATCAGCCCCAGCATTTT

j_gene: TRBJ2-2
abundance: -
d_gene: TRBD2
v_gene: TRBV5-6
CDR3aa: CASSLVGLAGTNTGELFF
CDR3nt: TGTGCCAGCAGCTTGGTAGGACTAGCGGGGACGAACACCGGGGAGCTGTTTTTT

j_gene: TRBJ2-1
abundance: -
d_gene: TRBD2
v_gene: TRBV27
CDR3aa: CASSLTGTSESNEQFF
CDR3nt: TGTGCCAGCAGCTTAACCGGGACTAGCGAATCAAATGAGCAGTTCTTC

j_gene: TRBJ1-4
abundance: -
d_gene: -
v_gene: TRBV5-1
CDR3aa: CASSLANQGGEKLFF
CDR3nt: TGCGCCAGCAGCTTGGCAAATCAGGGTGGAGAAAAACTGTTTTTT

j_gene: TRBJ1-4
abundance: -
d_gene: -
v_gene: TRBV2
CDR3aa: CASSDVVQWEKLFF
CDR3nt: TGTGCCAGCAGTGATGTGGTACAATGGGAAAAACTGTTTTTT

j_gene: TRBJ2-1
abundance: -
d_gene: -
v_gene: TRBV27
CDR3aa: CASSPTMGSSSNEQFF
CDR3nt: TGTGCCAGCAGCCCGACAATGGGTTCTAGCAGTAATGAGCAGTTCTTC

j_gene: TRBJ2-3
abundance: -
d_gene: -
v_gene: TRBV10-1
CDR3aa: CASSGQADTQYF
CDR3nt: TGCGCCAGCAGCGGTCAGGCAGATACGCAGTATTTT

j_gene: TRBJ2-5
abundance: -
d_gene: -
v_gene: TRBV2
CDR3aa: CASTPYPRETQYF
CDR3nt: TGTGCCAGCACCCCCTACCCCAGGGAGACCCAGTACTTC

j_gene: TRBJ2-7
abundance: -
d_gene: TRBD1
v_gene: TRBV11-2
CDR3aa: CASSFGTGDYEQYF
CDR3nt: TGTGCCAGCAGCTTCGGGACAGGGGACTACGAGCAGTACTTC

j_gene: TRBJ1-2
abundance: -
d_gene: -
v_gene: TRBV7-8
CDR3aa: CASSLVRQSRSYGYTF
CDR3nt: TGTGCCAGCAGCTTAGTTCGACAGTCCAGAAGCTATGGCTACACCTTC

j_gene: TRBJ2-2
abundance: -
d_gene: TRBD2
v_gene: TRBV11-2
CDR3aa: CASTIVGLVDTGELFF
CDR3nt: TGTGCCAGCACCATCGTGGGACTAGTTGACACCGGGGAGCTGTTTTTT

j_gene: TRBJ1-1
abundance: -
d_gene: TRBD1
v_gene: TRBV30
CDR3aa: CAWSFGTGVGYTEAFF
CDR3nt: TGTGCCTGGAGTTTCGGGACAGGGGTGGGGTACACTGAAGCTTTCTTT

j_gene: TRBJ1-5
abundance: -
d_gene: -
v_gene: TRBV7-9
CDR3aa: CASSHGTNSNQPQHF
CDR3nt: TGTGCCAGCAGCCACGGGACAAATAGCAATCAGCCCCAGCATTTT

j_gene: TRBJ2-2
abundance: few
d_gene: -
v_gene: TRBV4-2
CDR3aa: CASSPLGGANTGELFF
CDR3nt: TGTGCCAGCAGCCCTCTCGGGGGAGCGAACACCGGGGAGCTGTTTTTT

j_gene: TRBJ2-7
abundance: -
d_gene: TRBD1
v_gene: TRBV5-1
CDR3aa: CASSRDRGLGGQYF
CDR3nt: TGCGCCAGCAGCCGGGACAGGGGCCTGGGTGGGCAGTACTTC

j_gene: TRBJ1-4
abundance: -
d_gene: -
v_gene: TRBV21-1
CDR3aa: CASSKVKRASGEKLFF
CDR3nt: TGTGCCAGCAGCAAAGTCAAACGGGCCAGCGGGGAAAAACTGTTTTTT

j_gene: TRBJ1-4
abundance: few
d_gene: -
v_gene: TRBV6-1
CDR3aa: CASSVSPNEKLFF
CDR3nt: TGTGCCAGCAGTGTATCTCCCAATGAAAAACTGTTTTTT

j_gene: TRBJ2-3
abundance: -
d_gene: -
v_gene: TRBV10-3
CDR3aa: CAISETSDTQYF
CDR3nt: TGTGCCATCAGTGAGACTAGCGATACGCAGTATTTT

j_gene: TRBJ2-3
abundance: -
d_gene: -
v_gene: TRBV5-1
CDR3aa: CASSLGLGTDTQYF
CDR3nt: TGCGCCAGCAGCTTGGGACTGGGCACAGATACGCAGTATTTT

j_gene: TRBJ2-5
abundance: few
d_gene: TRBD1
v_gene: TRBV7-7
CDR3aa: CASSLGTQGAPWYF
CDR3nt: TGTGCCAGCAGCTTAGGGACACAGGGGGCTCCATGGTACTTC

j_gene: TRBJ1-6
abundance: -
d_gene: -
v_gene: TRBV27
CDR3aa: CASSFSETYNSPLHF
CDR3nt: TGTGCCAGCAGTTTTTCCGAGACCTATAATTCACCCCTCCACTTT

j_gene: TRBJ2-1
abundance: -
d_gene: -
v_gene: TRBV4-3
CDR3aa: CASSQAEGLIYNEQFF
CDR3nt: TGCGCCAGCAGCCAAGCGGAGGGTTTGATATACAATGAGCAGTTCTTC

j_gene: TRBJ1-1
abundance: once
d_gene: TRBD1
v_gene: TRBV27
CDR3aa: CASSFRRDRGYTEAFF
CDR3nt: TGTGCCAGCAGTTTCCGCCGGGACAGGGGGTACACTGAAGCTTTCTTT

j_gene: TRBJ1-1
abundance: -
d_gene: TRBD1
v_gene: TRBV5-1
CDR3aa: CASSLGGTGMRDTEAFF
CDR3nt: TGCGCCAGCAGCTTGGGCGGGACAGGGATGAGGGACACTGAAGCTTTCTTT

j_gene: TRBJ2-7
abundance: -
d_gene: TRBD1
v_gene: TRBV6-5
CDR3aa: CASSYTAGTGVTEQYF
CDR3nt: TGTGCCAGCAGTTACACCGCCGGGACAGGGGTCACCGAGCAGTACTTC

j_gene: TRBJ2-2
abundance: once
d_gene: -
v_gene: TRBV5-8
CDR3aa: CASSLWVAKTNTGELFF
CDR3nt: TGTGCCAGCAGCTTGTGGGTAGCGAAGACGAACACCGGGGAGCTGTTTTTT

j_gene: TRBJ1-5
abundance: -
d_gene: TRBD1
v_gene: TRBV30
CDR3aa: CAYQGQRNQPQHF
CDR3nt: TGTGCCTACCAGGGACAGCGCAATCAGCCCCAGCATTTT

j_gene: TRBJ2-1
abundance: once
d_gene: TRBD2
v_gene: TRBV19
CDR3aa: CASSIASGRASYNEQFF
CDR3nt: TGTGCCAGTAGTATAGCTAGCGGGAGGGCCTCCTACAATGAGCAGTTCTTC

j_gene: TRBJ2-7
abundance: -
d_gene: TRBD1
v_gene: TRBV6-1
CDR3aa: CASSLAPGQSYEQYF
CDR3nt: TGTGCCAGCAGTCTAGCCCCGGGACAGTCCTACGAGCAGTACTTC

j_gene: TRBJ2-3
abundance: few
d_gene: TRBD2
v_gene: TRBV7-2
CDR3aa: CASSFLAAGGRSDTQYF
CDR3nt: TGTGCCAGCAGCTTTTTGGCTGCGGGAGGGCGTTCAGATACGCAGTATTTT

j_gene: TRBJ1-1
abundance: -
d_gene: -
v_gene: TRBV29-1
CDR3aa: CSVASTVEGTEAFF
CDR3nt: TGCAGCGTTGCATCCACAGTCGAGGGCACTGAAGCTTTCTTT

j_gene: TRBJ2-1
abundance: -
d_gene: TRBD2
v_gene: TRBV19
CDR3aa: CASSIAAGGPSYNEQFF
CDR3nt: TGTGCCAGTAGTATAGCAGCGGGAGGGCCATCGTACAATGAGCAGTTCTTC

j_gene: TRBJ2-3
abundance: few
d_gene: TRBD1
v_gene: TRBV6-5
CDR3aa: CATRASTGRGDTQYF
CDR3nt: TGTGCCACCCGAGCGTCGACAGGGAGAGGAGATACGCAGTATTTT

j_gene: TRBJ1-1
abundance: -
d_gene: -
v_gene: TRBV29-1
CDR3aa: CSVSFGTRILDTEAFF
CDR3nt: TGCAGCGTTTCATTCGGGACAAGAATCTTGGACACTGAAGCTTTCTTT

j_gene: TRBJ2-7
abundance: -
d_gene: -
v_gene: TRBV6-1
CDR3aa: CASSRRGSSSREQYF
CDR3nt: TGTGCCAGCAGTAGGCGAGGCAGCTCCTCGAGGGAGCAGTACTTC

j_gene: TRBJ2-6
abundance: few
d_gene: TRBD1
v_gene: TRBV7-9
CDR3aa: CASSLGDRLFSGANVLTF
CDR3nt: TGTGCCAGCAGCTTGGGGGACAGACTATTCTCTGGGGCCAACGTCCTGACTTTC

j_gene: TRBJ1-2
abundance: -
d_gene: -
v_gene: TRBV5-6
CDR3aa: CASSLFNYGYGYTF
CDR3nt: TGTGCCAGCAGCTTGTTTAACTATGGGTATGGCTACACCTTC

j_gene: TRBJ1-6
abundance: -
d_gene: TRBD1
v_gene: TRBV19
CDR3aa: CASGTGVGNSPLHF
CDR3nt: TGTGCCAGTGGGACAGGGGTGGGGAATTCACCCCTCCACTTT

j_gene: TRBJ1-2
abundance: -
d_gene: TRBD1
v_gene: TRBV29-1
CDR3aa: CSVGGQGGGYTF
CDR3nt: TGCAGCGTTGGAGGACAGGGAGGAGGCTACACCTTC

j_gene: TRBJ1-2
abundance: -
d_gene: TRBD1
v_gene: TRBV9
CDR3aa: CASSPEGTADLGGYTF
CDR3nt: TGTGCCAGCAGCCCAGAGGGGACAGCGGATCTTGGCGGCTACACCTTC

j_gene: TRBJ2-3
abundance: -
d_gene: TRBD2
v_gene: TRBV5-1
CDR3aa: CASSITSGGRTDTQYF
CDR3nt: TGCGCCAGCAGCATAACTAGCGGGGGACGCACAGATACGCAGTATTTT

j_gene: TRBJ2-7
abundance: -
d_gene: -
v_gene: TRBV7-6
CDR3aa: CASSLVSSIAYEQYF
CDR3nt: TGTGCCAGCAGCTTAGTCTCTAGCATAGCCTACGAGCAGTACTTC

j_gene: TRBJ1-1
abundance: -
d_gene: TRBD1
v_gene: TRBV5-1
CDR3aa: CASSPGTGYENTEAFF
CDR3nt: TGCGCCAGCAGCCCCGGGACAGGGTATGAGAACACTGAAGCTTTCTTT